Below are 3 T cell receptor beta chains sequenced from a single sample in a study of cytomegalovirus exposure and HLA in healthy donors. Both 60 Vbeta primers and 13 Jbeta primers went into the PCR. Assay used: immunoSEQ multiplex PCR; TCRdb lists only in-frame clones, some missing. Here the sample spans over 120,000 clones, 80% being singletons. Specimen: PBMCs. The receptors shown here come from a man aged 50 or older in good health and CMV-seronegative.

This chain uses TRBV19 with TRBJ2-7; 8 bases line up with TRBD2. J was trimmed by 2 bases and V by 6 bases; bases with no gene match: 6. The germline gives CDR1 LNHDA, CDR2 SQIVND (reference sequence). The CDR3 contains 14 residues. Written as DNA, the CDR3 is TGTGCCAGTAGCCCACTAGCGGAAGCCTACGAGCAGTACTTC. It specifies CASSPLAEAYEQYF.

This chain joins TRBV9 and TRBJ2-3; unclear D gene. Germline-derived CDR1 and CDR2 are SGDLS and YYNGEE. The CDR3 covers 14 residues. V lost 0 bases to trimming and J lost 6 bases, with 11 bases between them. The CDR3 here is CASSVASIGDTQYF. CDR3 bases: TGTGCCAGCAGCGTAGCTTCTATCGGGGATACGCAGTATTTT.

This clone was counted a single time. The chain uses TRBV6-4 and TRBJ1-1; D unresolved. V lost 0 bases, J lost 2 bases, and 7 bases lay in between. CDR1 MRHNA and CDR2 SNTAGT come from the germline V gene. The CDR3 runs 14 residues. The CDR3 is CASSDSHLNTEAFF. In DNA, the CDR3 is TGTGCCAGCAGTGACTCGCACTTAAACACTGAAGCTTTCTTT.